Detailed here is one T cell receptor (beta chain). Its antigen is not identified. The source of the sample is a study of blood T cells in healthy people across ages. Between the trimmed V and J ends, which lost 5 bases and 2 bases, there was a span of 15 bases. Germline assignment: CDR1 KGHSH and CDR2 LQKENI. The CDR3 length is 15 residues. General study findings and limits: Roughly linear declines in TCR beta diversity per million T cells occurred with age.

A J-beta primer mix and a sample-barcoded 5' primer were used in a second PCR of about 7 to 12 cycles. MiXCR, run by TCRdb on the 5' RACE reads, gives a single entry per CDR3 protein. The sample lists 850,000 to 1,100,000 distinct CDR3 sequences, around two fifths occurring once. Sequences were obtained from blood. V and J are TRBV18 and TRBJ1-2, with D possibly being TRBD1 (5 bases). This sequence was found in a man aged 18 to 29 in good health. CDR3 sequence: CASSGTVGHNYGYTF. CDR3 bases: TGTGCCAGCTCAGGGACGGTCGGACACAACTATGGCTACACCTTC.